This T cell receptor beta chain was identified in a study of shared clonotypes between healthy human individuals. Data came from immunoSEQ multiplex PCR; TCRdb stores just in-frame clones and leaves some out. This table has over 950,000 clones, around three quarters appearing once. The CDR3 covers 14 residues. V trimming: 2 bases; J trimming: 8 bases; junction bases outside the gene matches: 5. Germline assignment: CDR1 SNHLY and CDR2 FYNNEI. About this clone: As yet, its antigen is unknown.

Broader study findings: Rarefaction revealed incomplete sorted-subset sequencing despite large depth. Non-shared clonotypes were found to have lower generation probabilities than the clonotypes that were shared by all four of the sorted-subset donors.

The J gene is TRBJ1-2, the V gene TRBV2; 10 bases map to TRBD1. The receptor's source is a man between 18 and 29 years old in good health. Some clones in this sample may be carry-over from other donors' samples. What was sequenced was memory CD4+ T cells from PBMCs. The subset is: CD45RA-negative fraction. This CDR3 is CASSERGTGDGYTF. The CDR3 DNA follows: TGTGCCAGCAGTGAACGAGGGACAGGGGACGGCTACACCTTC.